Following are 25 T cell receptor beta chains from one sample sequenced in a study of shared clonotypes between healthy human individuals. Some clones are missing from TCRdb's copy, which holds only in-frame ones; the method was immunoSEQ multiplex PCR. The table lists around 2.1 million clones, 85% to 95% of them singletons. CD45RO-negative, CCR7-selected cells formed the naive CD8 fraction, which excluded terminally differentiated effector memory CD45RA+ cells. The sequencing input was naive CD8+ T cells from PBMCs. The receptors originated from a man younger than 35 in good health. Some clones in this sample may be carry-over from other donors' samples.

This clone was detected only once. This sequence joins TRBV4-2 and TRBJ2-2; D is ambiguous. Per the germline V gene, CDR1 is LGHNA and CDR2 is YNFKEQ. The CDR3 totals 15 residues. The germline V and J ends were trimmed by 0 bases and 4 bases, with 9 bases remaining between them. CDR3 sequence (DNA): TGTGCCAGCAGCCAAGATCGAAGGCGCACCGGGGAGCTGTTTTTT. This translates into CASSQDRRRTGELFF.

The V gene is TRBV9, the J gene TRBJ2-1, with D possibly matching TRBD1 (6 bases). CDR1 is SGDLS and CDR2 is YYNGEE in the germline V gene. The V end was cut by 4 bases, the J end by 0 bases, with 14 bases between. This CDR3 is 16 amino acids long. The CDR3 sequence is CASSPGQRSSYNEQFF. The CDR3 DNA follows: TGTGCCAGCAGCCCCGGACAGCGGAGCTCCTACAATGAGCAGTTCTTC.

The chain recombines TRBV4-2 with TRBJ2-2; D is possibly TRBD2 (5 bases). In germline, CDR1 is LGHNA, CDR2 YNFKEQ. The CDR3 length is 16 residues. Trimming pared 4 bases from V and 6 bases from J, leaving 18 bases between. The CDR3 here is CASSLAGLQVPGELFF. In nucleotides, the CDR3 is TGTGCCAGCAGCCTTGCTGGACTTCAGGTCCCCGGGGAGCTGTTTTTT.

The rearrangement joins TRBV27 to TRBJ1-2; D is perhaps TRBD1 (5 bases). This CDR3 region has 12 residues. CDR1 is MNHEY, CDR2 SMNVEV, per germline (reference sequence). Trimming pared 5 bases from V and 4 bases from J, leaving 8 bases between. The CDR3 sequence is CASSADSYGYTF. The CDR3 nucleotides are TGTGCCAGCAGTGCAGACAGCTATGGCTACACCTTC.

The chain recombines TRBV5-1 with TRBJ2-7; D ambiguous. The CDR3 runs 16 residues. The V end lost 2 bases, the J end lost 2 bases, and 17 bases lay between the germline ends. Germline values: CDR1 SGHRS, CDR2 YFSETQ. The CDR3 DNA sequence: TGCGCCAGCAGCTTAGAAGACACGTTGGTCACCTACGAGCAGTACTTC. Encoded protein: CASSLEDTLVTYEQYF. Drawing the rest from reference TRBV5-1 and TRBJ2-7, the complete variable domain is KAGVTQTPRYLIKTRGQQVTLSCSPISGHRSVSWYQQTPGQGLQFLFEYFSETQRNKGNFPGRFSGRQFSNSRSEMNVSTLELGDSALYLCASSLEDTLVTYEQYFGPGTRLTVT.

The chain recombines TRBV27 with TRBJ2-7; TRBD2 is a possible D gene (6 bases). This CDR3 is built from 14 residues. From germline, CDR1 is MNHEY and CDR2 SMNVEV (reference sequence). The V end lost 2 bases, the J end lost 1 base, and 9 bases lay between the germline ends. CDR3 sequence: CASSLGGISYEQYF. CDR3 in DNA: TGTGCCAGCAGTTTAGGGGGGATTTCCTACGAGCAGTACTTC.

The J gene is TRBJ2-7, the V gene TRBV11-2, with 9 bases matching TRBD2. V trimming: 4 bases; J trimming: 3 bases; junction bases outside the gene matches: 13. The CDR3 is 17 amino acids. Germline CDR1 is SGHAT and CDR2 is FQNNGV. CDR3 nucleotides: TGTGCCAGCAGCTACTTGGCGGTCAGCGGGGGGAGCTACGAGCAGTACTTC. Translating it yields CASSYLAVSGGSYEQYF.

The rearrangement uses TRBV2 and TRBJ1-4; D unclear. CDR3 length: 13 amino acids. The V end lost 2 bases, the J end lost 10 bases, and 11 bases lay between the germline ends. CDR1 is SNHLY, CDR2 FYNNEI, per germline. This chain's CDR3 is CASSETDNPKLFF. Here the CDR3 DNA reads TGTGCCAGCAGTGAAACAGACAACCCAAAACTGTTTTTT.

J is TRBJ1-1 and V is TRBV6-6, with unresolved D. Germline CDR1 MNHNY, CDR2 SVGAGI (reference sequence). The length of the CDR3 is 12 residues. V dropped 6 bases and J dropped 4 bases, with 9 bases sitting between them. DNA of the CDR3: TGTGCCAGCAGAGGGTGGGGCACTGAAGCTTTCTTT. Protein: CASRGWGTEAFF.

In the case of this clone: Other DNA sequences within the sample encode an identical CDR3. The V gene is TRBV27, the J gene TRBJ2-1; 13 nucleotides match TRBD2. V trimming: 3 bases; J trimming: 4 bases; junction bases outside the gene matches: 0. In germline, CDR1 is MNHEY, CDR2 SMNVEV (reference sequence). The CDR3 runs 15 residues. This chain's CDR3 is CASSLGLAGYNEQFF. CDR3 nucleotides: TGTGCCAGCAGTTTGGGACTAGCGGGATACAATGAGCAGTTCTTC.

The chain carries TRBV29-1 and TRBJ1-2; D gene ambiguous. Germline V gene data show CDR1 as SQVTM and CDR2 as ANQGSEA. The germline V and J ends were trimmed by 3 bases and 4 bases, with 6 bases remaining between them. The CDR3 contains 11 residues. CDR3 nucleotide sequence: TGCAGCGTTGAGGGTTTCTATGGCTACACCTTC. This encodes CSVEGFYGYTF.

The rearrangement joins TRBV29-1 to TRBJ1-1; D is ambiguous. Germline V gives CDR1 SQVTM, CDR2 ANQGSEA. The germline V and J ends were trimmed by 7 bases and 5 bases, with 11 bases remaining between them. The CDR3 is made up of 11 amino acids. The CDR3 DNA reads as TGCAGCGGGAGGGCGTGGACTGAAGCTTTCTTT. Its protein product is CSGRAWTEAFF.

The genes are TRBV4-1 and TRBJ2-7, with D unclear. This CDR3 spans 17 amino acids. Germline V gene lookup returns CDR1 MGHRA and CDR2 YSYEKL. Trimming removed 0 bases at V and 2 bases at J, with 17 bases between. The DNA of the CDR3 is TGCGCCAGCAGCCAAGACGGCTGGGGAAGCGCAACCTACGAGCAGTACTTC. Amino acids: CASSQDGWGSATYEQYF.

About this clone: At the DNA level, this CDR3 is encoded by other sequences in the same sample as well. The chain couples TRBV27 to TRBJ2-1, with 8 bases matching TRBD2. In germline, CDR1 is MNHEY, CDR2 SMNVEV (reference sequence). The J segment lost 4 bases and the V segment lost 3 bases, leaving 8 bases of the junction unmatched. CDR3 length equals 16 residues. The CDR3, as DNA: TGTGCCAGCAGTTTCGCAGCGGGAGAACGATACAATGAGCAGTTCTTC. Its protein product is CASSFAAGERYNEQFF.

The rearrangement links TRBV11-2 to TRBJ2-3, with D perhaps TRBD1 (6 bases). The CDR3 has 15 residues. V dropped 5 bases and J dropped 0 bases, with 12 bases sitting between them. Germline V lookup: CDR1 SGHAT, CDR2 FQNNGV. Written as DNA, the CDR3 is TGTGCCAGCAGCCCCACAGGGATTAGCACAGATACGCAGTATTTT. Amino acid sequence: CASSPTGISTDTQYF. Full variable domain (rest looked up from reference TRBV11-2 and TRBJ2-3): EAGVAQSPRYKIIEKRQSVAFWCNPISGHATLYWYQQILGQGPKLLIQFQNNGVVDDSQLPKDRFSAERLKGVDSTLKIQPAKLEDSAVYLCASSPTGISTDTQYFGPGTRLTVL.

V is TRBV27 and J is TRBJ2-7; D possibly corresponds to TRBD1 (5 bases). V lost 3 bases and J lost 3, with 9 bases in between. The CDR3 runs 13 residues. Per germline, CDR1 MNHEY and CDR2 SMNVEV (reference sequence). This CDR3 reads CASSFQGDYEQYF. CDR3 sequence (DNA): TGTGCCAGCAGTTTTCAGGGCGACTACGAGCAGTACTTC.

This clone was observed a few times. The V call is TRBV6-4, the J call TRBJ1-2; D is ambiguous. The CDR3 runs 13 residues. V was trimmed by 3 bases and J by 7 bases, leaving 12 bases between them. The germline CDR1 and CDR2 sequences are MRHNA and SNTAGT. CDR3 region: CASSETGKGGYTF. The CDR3 DNA sequence: TGTGCCAGCAGTGAGACCGGGAAGGGTGGCTACACCTTC.

The rearrangement links TRBV7-7 to TRBJ1-1; D is unclear. Trimming removed 5 bases from V and 0 bases from J, with 7 bases in between. CDR1 is SSHAT, CDR2 FNYEAQ, per germline (reference sequence). CDR3 length: 13 amino acids. This CDR3 reads CASSPDLNTEAFF. CDR3 DNA: TGTGCCAGCAGCCCTGATTTGAACACTGAAGCTTTCTTT. Together with reference TRBV7-7 and TRBJ1-1, the CDR3 gives the full variable domain: GAGVSQSPRYKVTKRGQDVTLRCDPISSHATLYWYQQALGQGPEFLTYFNYEAQPDKSGLPSDRFSAERPEGSISTLTIQRTEQRDSAMYRCASSPDLNTEAFFGQGTRLTVV.

The chain links TRBV15 to TRBJ2-7; TRBD1 matches at 10 bases. The V segment lost 3 bases and the J segment 5 bases; nucleotides outside the gene matches: 10. The CDR3 sequence is 16 residues long. Germline CDR1 and CDR2: LNHNV and YYDKDF (reference sequence). This chain's CDR3 is CATSSHPGQGFDEQYF. In nucleotides, the CDR3 is TGTGCCACCAGCAGCCATCCGGGACAGGGGTTCGACGAGCAGTACTTC.

This clone turned up a few times. The CDR3 loop is CASSPRPSGNYEQYF. The DNA for the CDR3 is TGTGCCAGCAGCCCGAGACCTAGCGGGAACTACGAGCAGTACTTC. This chain connects TRBV5-6 to TRBJ2-7; TRBD2 aligns across 9 bases. Germline CDR1 SGHDT, CDR2 YYEEEE. The CDR3 spans 15 residues. With 4 bases clipped from V and 3 bases from J, the junction kept 8 bases outside the gene matches.

CDR3 in amino acids: CASSLRSGPDSYNEQFF. In DNA, the CDR3 is TGTGCCAGCAGCTTAAGGAGCGGGCCCGACTCCTACAATGAGCAGTTCTTC. The chain combines TRBV7-6 with TRBJ2-1, with TRBD2 as a possible D gene (6 bases). CDR3 length: 17 amino acids. Germline V lookup: CDR1 SGHVS, CDR2 FNYEAQ. Between the trimmed V and J ends, which lost 2 bases and 0 bases, there was a span of 14 bases.

The DNA of the CDR3 is TGTGCCAGCAGCTTCACGGCGGGGAGTACAGATACGCAGTATTTT. This gives the protein CASSFTAGSTDTQYF. The chain links TRBV7-8 to TRBJ2-3; D might be TRBD2 (6 bases). Germline-derived CDR1 and CDR2 are SGHVS and FQNEAQ. Trimming removed 3 bases from V and 3 bases from J, with 13 bases in between. This CDR3 has 15 amino acids.

The chain joins TRBV15 to TRBJ2-5, with D maybe TRBD2 (6 bases). V gave up 4 bases and J gave up 0 bases, with 18 bases separating them. The CDR3 is 17 residues long. Germline V gene data show CDR1 as LNHNV and CDR2 as YYDKDF (reference sequence). Here the CDR3 DNA reads TGTGCCACCAGCAAACTCCTGGGGGGACGTTACCAAGAGACCCAGTACTTC. This translates into CATSKLLGGRYQETQYF.

This clone occurred once. The chain is built from TRBV4-2 and TRBJ2-7; the D is unclear. Germline V lookup: CDR1 LGHNA, CDR2 YNFKEQ. This CDR3 contains 13 residues. Trimming stripped 0 bases from V and 5 bases from J, with 8 bases between. CDR3 sequence (DNA): TGTGCCAGCAGCCAAGAAGTGTCGAACGAGCAGTACTTC. It codes for CASSQEVSNEQYF.

The V gene is TRBV6-1, the J gene TRBJ2-3; no firm D call. Trimming cost V 6 bases and J 6 bases, with 10 bases left between them. Germline lookup yields CDR1 MNHNS and CDR2 SASEGT. The CDR3 runs 12 residues. The CDR3 loop is CASRVIPDTQYF. The CDR3 nucleotides are TGTGCCAGCAGGGTCATACCTGATACGCAGTATTTT.